A selection of T cell receptor beta chains follows, all from one sample in a study of blood T cell repertoires in COVID-19. Measured with immunoSEQ multiplex PCR; TCRdb has only the in-frame clones, and not every one. Here the sample spans around 300,000 clones, 83% being singletons. What was sequenced was peripheral blood. Every receptor here comes from a woman aged 45-65 years who had recovered from COVID-19. The CDR3 runs from the conserved cysteine through the conserved F or W. A D gene is named only where the DNA matches it firmly. Rows may omit the clone size; those that give it use once, few, many or a size class.

TRBV15,-,-,TRBJ1-5,TGTGCCACCGTAAGTGGGCGCGTGCATCAGCCCCAGCATTTT,CATVSGRVHQPQHF
TRBV6-5,-,-,TRBJ2-5,TGTGCCAGCAGCCAGGGCGTGATATCAGAGACCCAGTACTTC,CASSQGVISETQYF
TRBV27,-,TRBD1,TRBJ2-7,TGTGCCAGCAGTTTGTCCGGGACAGCTTCCTACGAGCAGTACTTC,CASSLSGTASYEQYF
TRBV3-1/TRBV3-2,-,TRBD2,TRBJ2-3,TGTGCCAGCAGCCTTGCGGGAGGCTCGGCCACGCAGTATTTT,CASSLAGGSATQYF
TRBV11-1,few,TRBD2,TRBJ2-2,TGTGCCAGCAGCTTTAGCGGGGGGGCTGCCGGGGAGCTGTTTTTT,CASSFSGGAAGELFF
TRBV4-3,-,TRBD2,TRBJ2-1,TGCGCCAGCAGCCAAGAGTGGACTAGCGGAGCCTACAATGAGCAGTTCTTC,CASSQEWTSGAYNEQFF
TRBV28,once,TRBD2,TRBJ2-5,TGTGCCAGCAGTGGGGCGGGAGAAGGGCAAGAGACCCAGTACTTC,CASSGAGEGQETQYF
TRBV19,-,TRBD2,TRBJ2-1,TGTGCCAGTAGTACCTCGACTAGCGGGGGGACCCCGATGGGAAATGAGCAGTTCTTC,CASSTSTSGGTPMGNEQFF
TRBV7-2,few,-,TRBJ2-5,TGTGCCAGCAGCTCCCCTCAAGAGACCCAGTACTTC,CASSSPQETQYF
TRBV29-1,-,-,TRBJ2-3,TGCAGCGTTCGTTTCACAGATACGCAGTATTTT,CSVRFTDTQYF
TRBV18,-,-,TRBJ1-2,TGTGCCAGCTCTTCCCGGGAGCGGAGAAATGGCTACACCTTC,CASSSRERRNGYTF
TRBV19,once,-,TRBJ1-3,TGTGCCAGTAGTTCTGGGACACTTACTGGAAACACCATATATTTT,CASSSGTLTGNTIYF
TRBV11-3,-,TRBD2,TRBJ2-1,TGTGCCAGCAGCGGACTAGGTCTGGGGGATGAGCAGTTCTTC,CASSGLGLGDEQFF
TRBV28,-,-,TRBJ2-2,TGTGCCAGCAGTTTCGGAGTTGGGGCCGACGGGGAGCTGTTTTTT,CASSFGVGADGELFF
TRBV9,-,-,TRBJ1-4,TGTGCCAGCGCTCGGGGGAGGGATGAAAAACTGTTTTTT,CASARGRDEKLFF
TRBV7-2,-,-,TRBJ1-5,TGTGCCAGCAGTTCCATTGGGGGGTCTAGCAATCAGCCCCAGCATTTT,CASSSIGGSSNQPQHF
TRBV7-3,-,TRBD1,TRBJ1-4,TGTGCCAGCAGCTTCCAGGGGGCTGGGGAAAAACTGTTTTTT,CASSFQGAGEKLFF
TRBV28,once,-,TRBJ2-1,TGTGCCAGCAGTTTAACGGGAGTAAGCTCCTACAATGAGCAGTTCTTC,CASSLTGVSSYNEQFF
TRBV4-1,-,TRBD2,TRBJ2-1,TGCGCCAGCAGCCAAGATTCCGGACTAGCGGGAGGCTACAATGAGCAGTTCTTC,CASSQDSGLAGGYNEQFF
TRBV4-2,-,TRBD2,TRBJ2-1,TGTGCCAGCAGCCAGTCGACTAGCGGGGGGGCATCCGATGAGCAGTTCTTC,CASSQSTSGGASDEQFF
TRBV19,-,TRBD1,TRBJ1-1,TGTGCCAGTACTAAAAAGGGGGGACAGGGATTATTGAACACTGAAGCTTTCTTT,CASTKKGGQGLLNTEAFF
TRBV6-5,once,TRBD2,TRBJ2-7,TGTGCCGGTTCTAGCGGGGAGACCTACGAGCAGTACTTC,CAGSSGETYEQYF
TRBV5-5,-,TRBD1,TRBJ1-6,TGTGCCAGCGGAGGACAGGGGGGTTCCTATAATTCACCCCTCCACTTT,CASGGQGGSYNSPLHF
TRBV4-2,-,-,TRBJ1-2,TGTGCCAGCAGCCAAGGCGAACTATGGTGGGGCTACACCTTC,CASSQGELWWGYTF
TRBV4-1,once,-,TRBJ1-4,TGCGCCAGCAGCCAAGATAGAGGGTACCCTACAACTAATGAAAAACTGTTTTTT,CASSQDRGYPTTNEKLFF
TRBV5-6,-,TRBD1,TRBJ2-2,TGTGCCAGCAGCTTGGACAGGGGGCGTTACACCGGGGAGCTGTTTTTT,CASSLDRGRYTGELFF
TRBV18,few,TRBD2,TRBJ2-7,TGTGCCAGCTCGAGGACTAGCGGGACCTACGAGCAGTACTTC,CASSRTSGTYEQYF
TRBV30,-,-,TRBJ2-2,TGTGCCTGGGGAGGCCAGGGGATTTACACCGGGGAGCTGTTTTTT,CAWGGQGIYTGELFF
TRBV7-2,few,-,TRBJ1-6,TGTGCCAGCAGCACGCAACAGGGTTGGAATTCACCCCTCCACTTT,CASSTQQGWNSPLHF
TRBV6-6,-,-,TRBJ1-2,TGTGCCAGCAGTTACGGGGCTCGGGCCCACTATGGCTACACCTTC,CASSYGARAHYGYTF
TRBV2,-,TRBD1,TRBJ1-6,TGTGCCACTACCGACAGGGGCAATTCACCCCTCCACTTT,CATTDRGNSPLHF
TRBV28,-,TRBD1,TRBJ1-1,TGTGCCAGCAGCTCCACCCCAGGGGGCGCAAGCACTGAAGCTTTCTTT,CASSSTPGGASTEAFF
TRBV6-5,-,TRBD2,TRBJ2-2,TGTGCCAGCAGTCCCGGGACTAGCGCCACCGGGGAGCTGTTTTTT,CASSPGTSATGELFF
TRBV6-5,-,TRBD1,TRBJ1-2,TGTGCCAGCAGCCAACACTGGACAGGTGATGGCTACACCTTC,CASSQHWTGDGYTF
TRBV27,-,-,TRBJ1-5,TGTGCCAGCAGTTTTTCCGGTCAGCCCCAGCATTTT,CASSFSGQPQHF
TRBV18,-,TRBD1,TRBJ1-3,TGTGCCAGCTCGCCTGGGACAGGGAACTCTGGAAACACCATATATTTT,CASSPGTGNSGNTIYF
TRBV7-2,-,TRBD1,TRBJ1-1,TGTGCCAGCAGCTTAGTGATAACAGGGGACACTGAAGCTTTCTTT,CASSLVITGDTEAFF
TRBV11-1,few,-,TRBJ1-3,TGTGCCAGCAGCTTGGACAGTGGTAACACCATATATTTT,CASSLDSGNTIYF
TRBV11-2,-,TRBD2,TRBJ2-5,TGTGCCAGCAGCTTAGACCCGGGGGGAGTCGGCCCCGGTTGGGAGGAGACCCAGTACTTC,CASSLDPGGVGPGWEETQYF